This TCR beta chain emerged from a study of OX40 agonist ivuxolimab in advanced cancers. Study-level information: In this trial design, patients received ivuxolimab intravenously at 0.01 to 10 mg/kg every 2 weeks.

Profiling relied on immunoSEQ multiplex PCR, and the TCRdb table lists in-frame clones only, not all of them. The table includes under 80,000 clones, 90% detected once. Exclusion of a patient followed from autoimmune disease history or systemic immunosuppression. CDR1 SEHNR and CDR2 FQNEAQ come from the germline V gene (reference sequence). V dropped 5 bases and J dropped 9; count of bases not matched to a gene: 8. This CDR3 is 16 amino acids long. This TCR was sampled from an adult with an advanced solid tumor such as melanoma, head and neck, liver or kidney cancer. The chain links TRBV7-9 to TRBJ2-1, with TRBD2 identical over 15 bases. This specimen was CD4+ or CD8+ T cells sorted from blood, taken in a trial of the OX40 agonist ivuxolimab. The CDR3 loop reads CASSPGLAGGRFEQFF. The CDR3 DNA follows: TGTGCCAGCAGCCCGGGACTAGCGGGGGGAAGGTTTGAGCAGTTCTTC.